The 9 T cell receptor beta chains listed next were all sequenced from one sample in a study of regulatory T cells in long-lasting Graves disease. The authors built TCR beta libraries using iRepertoire HTBI primers and Arm-PCR of CDR3 regions. Each CDR3 protein is one row after TCRdb ran MiXCR on the multiplex PCR reads. The sample includes 550,000 to 650,000 distinct CDR3 sequences, more than 15% of them seen just once. Noted time point: newly diagnosed GD, antithyroid drugs for less than 3 months. Extracted PBMC RNA gave rise to the TCR library. Another study also made use of these data, one on T cells in Graves' hyperthyroidism and ophthalmopathy.

The sequencing here drew on peripheral blood mononuclear cells (PBMCs), taken at new diagnosis, from a patient treated with antithyroid drugs. These receptor sequences come from a man aged 18-30 years with Graves disease.

This clonotype occurred many times. CDR3 in amino acids: CASSLRITETQYF. For the CDR3, the DNA is TGTGCCAGCAGTTTAAGGATAACGGAGACCCAGTACTTC. The V and J genes are TRBV28 and TRBJ2-5; D unresolved. The CDR3 is made up of 13 amino acids. From germline, CDR1 is MDHEN and CDR2 SYDVKM. Trimming removed 2 bases from V and 5 bases from J, with 9 bases in between.

This clonotype came up a few times. The chain combines TRBV12-3 or TRBV12-4 with TRBJ1-5, with a weak D call TRBD1 (5 bases). Trimming took off 8 bases at V and 3 bases at J, with 11 bases between the two ends. The CDR3 covers 13 residues. This CDR3 is CASGTGTNQPQHF. For the CDR3, the DNA is TGTGCCAGCGGAACCGGGACCAATCAGCCCCAGCATTTT.

This clonotype was seen more than once but under ten times. The chain is built from TRBV19 and TRBJ1-5; D gene ambiguous. CDR3 size: 16 residues. Trimming removed 11 bases from V and 2 bases from J, with 22 bases in between. Germline CDR1 reads LNHDA; CDR2 reads SQIVND (reference sequence). The CDR3 spells CASETGQRSGNQPQHF. The CDR3 region has the DNA TGTGCCTCCGAAACCGGGCAAAGGTCGGGCAATCAGCCCCAGCATTTT.

This clonotype has just a few counts. The chain has TRBV24-1 and TRBJ1-1; the D gene is possibly TRBD1 (5 bases). Between the trimmed V and J ends, which lost 4 bases and 4 bases, there was a span of 15 bases. Germline V gene sequence: CDR1 KGHDR, CDR2 SFDVKD. The CDR3 spans 15 residues. CDR3 nucleotides: TGTGCCACCAGTGAGTCTGCAGGGACGGGCACTGAAGCTTTCTTT. Amino acid sequence: CATSESAGTGTEAFF.

This clonotype was observed a handful of times. The chain links TRBV25-1 to TRBJ2-5; 7 bases are a match to TRBD1. Per germline, CDR1 MGHDK and CDR2 SYGVNS. The CDR3 has 14 residues. Trimming removed 4 bases from V and 2 bases from J; junction bases left unmatched: 4. The CDR3 is CASSVEDRQETQYF. DNA for the CDR3: TGTGCCAGCAGTGTAGAGGACAGGCAAGAGACCCAGTACTTC.

The sample holds many counts of this clonotype. The genes are TRBV13 and TRBJ1-4, with a weak D call TRBD1 (6 bases). Trimming removed 2 bases at V and 5 bases at J, with 15 bases between. The length of the CDR3 is 16 residues. The germline CDR1 and CDR2 sequences are PRHDT and FYEKMQ (reference sequence). The CDR3 DNA reads TGTGCCAGCAGCTTACGGGACAAGGAACGAAATGAAAAACTGTTTTTT. It encodes CASSLRDKERNEKLFF.

This clonotype occurred many times. The genes are TRBV28 and TRBJ2-5; no firm D call. The CDR3 covers 11 residues. The V gene's germline CDR1 is MDHEN and CDR2 SYDVKM. Trimming took off 10 bases at V and 1 base at J, with 7 bases between the two ends. CDR3 region: CATDGQETQYF. CDR3 in DNA: TGTGCCACAGACGGCCAAGAGACCCAGTACTTC.

This clonotype showed up just a few times. V usage is TRBV7-9 and J usage is TRBJ1-2; TRBD1 might be the D (5 bases). V gave up 4 bases and J gave up 7 bases, with 19 bases separating them. CDR1 is SEHNR and CDR2 is FQNEAQ in the germline V gene (reference sequence). The CDR3 contains 15 residues. The DNA of the CDR3 is TGTGCCAGCAGCTCAACCCGGGACGAAGCTGGTGGCTACACCTTC. Its protein is CASSSTRDEAGGYTF. Full variable domain (remainder filled in from reference TRBV7-9 and TRBJ1-2): DTGVSQNPRHKITKRGQNVTFRCDPISEHNRLYWYRQTLGQGPEFLTYFQNEAQLEKSRLLSDRFSAERPKGSFSTLEIQRTEQGDSAMYLCASSSTRDEAGGYTFGSGTRLTVV.

This clonotype was seen ten or more times. This chain uses TRBV15 with TRBJ2-7, with TRBD1 matching over 7 bases. J gave up 7 bases and V 1 base, and 16 bases lay outside the gene matches. The CDR3 loop spans 17 amino acids. The V gene's germline CDR1 is LNHNV and CDR2 YYDKDF (reference sequence). The CDR3 loop reads CATSRGSPRDSPLEQYF. The CDR3 DNA reads TGTGCCACCAGCAGAGGAAGTCCCCGGGACAGCCCCTTGGAGCAGTACTTC.